These 18 T cell receptor beta chains originate from one sample sequenced in a study of T cell repertoires in cytomegalovirus infection. MiXCR, applied by TCRdb to the reads, yields one record per CDR3 protein. The repertoire holds approximately 490,000 distinct CDR3 sequences, approximately 10% seen once, with roughly 10% in the top ten. What was sequenced was PBMCs. Every receptor here comes from a human donor in good health (CMV status not recorded). Some clones in this sample may be carry-over from other donors' samples.

V gene TRBV12-5 combines with J gene TRBJ2-7; TRBD1 agrees at 7 bases. Trimming cost V 1 base and J 3 bases; bases outside gene matches: 9. Germline-derived CDR1 and CDR2 are LGHNT and FRNRAP. This CDR3 spans 16 amino acids. CDR3 sequence reads: CASGLAPGQRIYEQYF. DNA for the CDR3: TGTGCTAGTGGTTTGGCCCCGGGACAGCGAATCTACGAGCAGTACTTC.

There are many counts of this clonotype. The chain is built from TRBV7-9 and TRBJ2-7; TRBD2 matches 8 bases. The V gene end was trimmed by 5 bases and the J gene end by 3 bases; junction bases not matched to a gene: 3. Looked up from germline, CDR1 is SEHNR and CDR2 is FQNEAQ (reference sequence). The CDR3 covers 13 residues. CDR3 bases: TGTGCCAGCAGCCTTAGCGGGGACTACGAGCAGTACTTC. It encodes CASSLSGDYEQYF.

The CDR3 here is CSARTSGASSYNEQFF. The CDR3 nucleotides are TGCAGTGCGAGGACTAGCGGGGCCAGCTCCTACAATGAGCAGTTCTTC. The chain combines TRBV20-1 with TRBJ2-1, with 12 bases lining up with TRBD2. Losses at the gene ends were 6 bases for V and 0 bases for J; bases not matched to a gene: 6. Germline CDR1 and CDR2: DFQATT and SNEGSKA (reference sequence). This CDR3 contains 16 residues.

This clonotype came up many times. V is TRBV7-2 and J is TRBJ2-7; 9 bases match TRBD2. With 7 bases clipped from V and 4 bases from J, the junction kept 5 bases outside the gene matches. CDR1 is SGHTA, CDR2 FQGNSA, per germline. This CDR3 is built from 13 residues. The CDR3 protein is CASTPAGGYEQYF. CDR3 DNA: TGTGCCAGCACCCCAGCGGGAGGATACGAGCAGTACTTC. The full variable domain, rest sourced from reference TRBV7-2 and TRBJ2-7, is GAGVSQSPSNKVTEKGKDVELRCDPISGHTALYWYRQSLGQGLEFLIYFQGNSAPDKSGLPSDRFSAERTGGSVSTLTIQRTQQEDSAVYLCASTPAGGYEQYFGPGTRLTVT.

Points on this clonotype: An end of the junction differs from the germline gene, which may be a read error. The rearrangement joins TRBV20-1 to TRBJ2-7; D ambiguous. The CDR3 consists of 15 residues. The V gene's germline CDR1 is DFQATT and CDR2 SNEGSKA (reference sequence). CDR3 loop: CSAPETLGSGYEQNF. In DNA form, the CDR3 reads TGCAGTGCTCCTGAAACGCTGGGGTCCGGCTACGAGCAGAACTTC.

This clonotype was detected many times. The V call is TRBV11-2, the J call TRBJ2-5; 7 positions agree with TRBD2. CDR1 and CDR2 (germline): SGHAT, FQNNGV. After removal of 1 base from V and 4 bases from J, the junction contained 3 bases not matched to a gene. CDR3 length: 14 residues. The CDR3 DNA reads as TGTGCCAGCAGCTTAGGGGGAGGGAGAGAGACCCAGTACTTC. Protein sequence: CASSLGGGRETQYF. Using reference TRBV11-2 and TRBJ2-5 for the parts outside the CDR3, the full variable domain is EAGVAQSPRYKIIEKRQSVAFWCNPISGHATLYWYQQILGQGPKLLIQFQNNGVVDDSQLPKDRFSAERLKGVDSTLKIQPAKLEDSAVYLCASSLGGGRETQYFGPGTRLLVL.

The rearrangement uses TRBV18 and TRBJ2-7; 13 positions match TRBD2. This CDR3 region has 16 residues. V lost 3 bases to trimming and J lost 2 bases; unmatched junction nucleotides: 4. Per germline, CDR1 KGHSH and CDR2 LQKENI. The CDR3: CASSPEGTSGTYEQYF. The DNA of the CDR3 is TGTGCCAGCTCACCTGAAGGGACTAGCGGGACCTACGAGCAGTACTTC.

About this clonotype itself: This sequence may be a read error, since a much larger clone differs from it by one base. The CDR3 DNA reads as TGTGCCAGTAGTGCGGGCTCTCCGCGGTACAAATCCTACGAGCAGTACTTC. Protein: CASSAGSPRYKSYEQYF. This rearrangement joins TRBV19 to TRBJ2-7; tentatively, D is TRBD2 (5 bases). V lost 5 bases, J lost 1 base, and 21 bases lay in between. Germline-derived CDR1 and CDR2 are LNHDA and SQIVND (reference sequence). There are 17 residues in the CDR3.

This clonotype was counted ten times or more. The CDR3 loop is CASSLAPYEQYF. The DNA of the CDR3 is TGTGCCAGCAGCTTAGCTCCGTACGAGCAGTACTTC. This rearrangement joins TRBV7-9 to TRBJ2-7; no definite D call. The CDR3 length is 12 residues. Trimming took 0 bases from V and 4 from J, leaving 4 bases between them. Looked up from germline, CDR1 is SEHNR and CDR2 is FQNEAQ (reference sequence). Variable domain in full (rest from reference TRBV7-9 and TRBJ2-7): DTGVSQNPRHKITKRGQNVTFRCDPISEHNRLYWYRQTLGQGPEFLTYFQNEAQLEKSRLLSDRFSAERPKGSFSTLEIQRTEQGDSAMYLCASSLAPYEQYFGPGTRLTVT.

The V call is TRBV18, the J call TRBJ2-1; TRBD2 matches 15 bases. Per germline, CDR1 KGHSH and CDR2 LQKENI. Losses at the gene ends were 0 bases for V and 10 bases for J; bases not matched to a gene: 4. This CDR3 has 16 amino acids. The CDR3 here is CASSPPGLAGGREQFF. In DNA form, the CDR3 reads TGTGCCAGCTCACCACCGGGACTAGCGGGAGGCCGCGAGCAGTTCTTC.

This clonotype was found many times. This chain links TRBV2 with TRBJ1-1, with D perhaps TRBD1 (6 bases). The CDR3 is 17 amino acids. Per germline, CDR1 SNHLY and CDR2 FYNNEI. Trimming removed 7 bases from V and 0 bases from J, with 21 bases in between. This CDR3 reads CASITGYSNVVNTEAFF. Here the CDR3 DNA reads TGTGCCAGCATTACAGGGTACTCGAATGTGGTGAACACTGAAGCTTTCTTT. Supplemented by reference TRBV2 and TRBJ1-1, the full variable domain reads EPEVTQTPSHQVTQMGQEVILRCVPISNHLYFYWYRQILGQKVEFLVSFYNNEISEKSEIFDDQFSVERPDGSNFTLKIRSTKLEDSAMYFCASITGYSNVVNTEAFFGQGTRLTVV.

This clonotype turned up a few times. The chain couples TRBV13 to TRBJ2-1, with TRBD2 matching 9 bases. Germline lookup yields CDR1 PRHDT and CDR2 FYEKMQ (reference sequence). The junction had 12 bases not matched to a gene; V was cut back by 2 bases and J by 7 bases. This CDR3 has 17 amino acids. The CDR3 loop is CASSLLVRLAGRNEQFF. The CDR3 DNA reads as TGTGCCAGCAGCTTATTAGTGCGGCTAGCGGGGAGGAATGAGCAGTTCTTC.

This chain links TRBV13 with TRBJ2-3, with 10 nucleotides matching TRBD2. CDR1 is PRHDT and CDR2 is FYEKMQ in the germline V gene (reference sequence). This CDR3 has 15 residues. The J segment lost 3 bases and the V segment lost 4 bases, leaving 4 bases of the junction unmatched. CDR3 in DNA: TGTGCCAGCAGCTCCGGTAGCGGGAGGACAGATACGCAGTATTTT. This encodes CASSSGSGRTDTQYF.

This clonotype was detected ten times or more. This sequence joins TRBV27 and TRBJ1-1, with D perhaps TRBD1 (6 bases). V lost 4 bases to trimming and J lost 3 bases, with 21 bases between them. The germline V gene has CDR1 MNHEY and CDR2 SMNVEV (reference sequence). The CDR3 covers 17 residues. For the CDR3, the DNA is TGTGCCAGCAGTTACACAGGGAGCGGTTGGGGTTACACTGAAGCTTTCTTT. This sequence encodes CASSYTGSGWGYTEAFF.

The V and J genes are TRBV13 and TRBJ1-2; possible D gene TRBD1, 5 bases. Germline V gene data show CDR1 as PRHDT and CDR2 as FYEKMQ (reference sequence). Between the trimmed V and J ends, which lost 5 bases and 4 bases, there was a span of 17 bases. This CDR3 contains 15 residues. The CDR3 here is CASSATWEGIYGYTF. The DNA of the CDR3 is TGTGCCAGCAGCGCAACCTGGGAGGGGATCTATGGCTACACCTTC.

This clonotype was found many times. This chain connects TRBV15 to TRBJ1-5; 7 bases are a match to TRBD1. This CDR3 has 15 amino acids. The germline V gene has CDR1 LNHNV and CDR2 YYDKDF (reference sequence). V trimming: 3 bases; J trimming: 6 bases; junction bases outside the gene matches: 8. The DNA of the CDR3 is TGTGCCACCAGCAGGGATACAGGGGTTGGTCAGCCCCAGCATTTT. Its protein product is CATSRDTGVGQPQHF.

In its sample, this clonotype was seen many times. The CDR3 sequence: CASSEASEGSGNTIYF. The CDR3 nucleotides are TGTGCCAGCAGTGAAGCGTCAGAGGGCTCTGGAAACACCATATATTTT. This chain joins TRBV6-1 and TRBJ1-3; D not certain. Trimming took off 0 bases at V and 0 bases at J, with 9 bases between the two ends. Germline-derived CDR1 and CDR2 are MNHNS and SASEGT. This CDR3 comprises 16 residues.

A few counts support this clonotype. This rearrangement joins TRBV20-1 to TRBJ2-3; TRBD2 agrees at 12 bases. CDR3 size: 17 residues. Germline trimming cut 4 bases from V and 4 bases from J; bases unmatched to any gene: 12. Germline values: CDR1 DFQATT, CDR2 SNEGSKA (reference sequence). The CDR3 loop reads CSAMRSSGRAASDTQYF. For the CDR3, the DNA is TGCAGTGCTATGAGGTCTAGCGGGAGGGCCGCGTCAGATACGCAGTATTTT.